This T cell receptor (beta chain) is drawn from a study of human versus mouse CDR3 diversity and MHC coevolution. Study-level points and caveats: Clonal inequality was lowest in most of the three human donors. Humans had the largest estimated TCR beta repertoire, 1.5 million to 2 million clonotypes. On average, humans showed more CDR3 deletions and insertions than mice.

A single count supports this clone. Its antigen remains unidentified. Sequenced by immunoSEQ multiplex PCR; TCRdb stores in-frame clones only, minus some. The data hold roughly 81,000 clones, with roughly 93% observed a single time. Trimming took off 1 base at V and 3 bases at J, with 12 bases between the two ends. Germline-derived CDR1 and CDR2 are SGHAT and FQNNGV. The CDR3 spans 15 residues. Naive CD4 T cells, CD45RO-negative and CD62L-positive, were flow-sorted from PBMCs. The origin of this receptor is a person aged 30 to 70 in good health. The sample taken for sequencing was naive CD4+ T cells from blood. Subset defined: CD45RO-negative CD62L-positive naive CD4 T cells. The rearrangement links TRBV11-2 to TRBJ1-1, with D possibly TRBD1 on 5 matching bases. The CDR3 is CASSLAGQGDTEAFF. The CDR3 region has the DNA TGTGCCAGCAGCTTAGCCGGCCAGGGCGACACTGAAGCTTTCTTT.